This passage covers 5 T cell receptor beta chains from one sample sequenced in a study of shared clonotypes between healthy human individuals. The protocol was immunoSEQ multiplex PCR, while the TCRdb copy is restricted to in-frame clones and leaves out a portion. The data contain roughly 2.6 million clones, more than 90% of them singletons. Sequenced material: naive CD4+ T cells sorted from blood. This sample's subset: CD45RA+ positively selected. These receptor sequences come from a man aged 18 to 30 in good health.

The gene calls are TRBV18 and TRBJ2-2; 7 bases agree with TRBD1. Per germline, CDR1 KGHSH and CDR2 LQKENI. The CDR3 consists of 15 residues. V trimming: 0 bases; J trimming: 5 bases; junction bases outside the gene matches: 3. CDR3 protein: CASSPPTGITGELFF. The DNA of the CDR3 is TGTGCCAGCTCACCACCGACAGGGATTACCGGGGAGCTGTTTTTT.

The chain links TRBV10-3 to TRBJ1-1; 10 bases map to TRBD1. Germline CDR1 ENHRY, CDR2 SYGVKD. V shed 7 bases and J 1 base; nucleotides not matched to a gene: 9. The CDR3 extends over 16 amino acids. As DNA, the CDR3 is TGTGCCATCAAGACGAGACAGGGGGCATCGAACACTGAAGCTTTCTTT. This translates into CAIKTRQGASNTEAFF.

J is TRBJ2-1 and V is TRBV7-2; no firm D call. The CDR3 length is 13 residues. V gave up 2 bases and J gave up 7 bases, with 9 bases separating them. Germline V gene lookup returns CDR1 SGHTA and CDR2 FQGNSA. The CDR3 DNA reads TGTGCCAGCAGCTTAACCGGGTCTAATGAGCAGTTCTTC. It specifies CASSLTGSNEQFF.

The count of this clone is one. Other DNA sequences in this specimen translate into the identical CDR3. V is TRBV6-5 and J is TRBJ1-1; D gene uncertain. V was clipped by 2 bases and J by 1 base, with 8 bases between them. CDR1 is MNHEY, CDR2 SVGAGI, per germline. The CDR3 has 14 residues. CDR3: CASSYPGGNTEAFF. The CDR3 coding sequence is TGTGCCAGCAGTTACCCGGGAGGGAACACTGAAGCTTTCTTT.

This chain joins TRBV7-9 and TRBJ2-5; D perhaps matches TRBD2 (6 bases). Trimming took off 1 base at V and 3 bases at J, with 12 bases between the two ends. CDR3 length: 15 amino acids. CDR1 and CDR2 from the germline V gene are SEHNR and FQNEAQ (reference sequence). The CDR3 reads CASSLEGTAKETQYF. The CDR3 nucleotides read TGTGCCAGCAGCTTAGAAGGGACTGCCAAAGAGACCCAGTACTTC.